This T cell receptor beta chain was recovered during a study of blood T cell repertoires in COVID-19. Assay: immunoSEQ multiplex PCR; the TCRdb copy retains only in-frame clones and omits some. The data contain 200,000 to 250,000 clones, under 85% of them seen just once; the ten biggest clones take up approximately 1.8%. Ages ranged from about 18 to 90 years, with residence in fewer than 25 US areas. The CDR3 consists of 14 residues. The rearrangement links TRBV21-1 to TRBJ1-5. TRBV21-1 is an annotated pseudogene. The material sequenced was PBMCs or T cells enriched from blood (not recorded which). The receptor was derived from a man aged 55 to 69 who had recovered from COVID-19. The chain's CDR3 is CASSKGPNNQPQHF. The CDR3 DNA is TGTGCCAGCAGCAAAGGTCCTAACAATCAGCCCCAGCATTTT.